Included here is one T cell receptor beta chain sequence, with context. Its specificity is not known. The length of the CDR3 is 13 residues. V lost 6 bases, J lost 8 bases, and 11 bases lay in between. CDR1 KGHSH and CDR2 LQKENI come from the germline V gene. TCRbeta library preparation incorporated unique molecular identifiers. TCRdb re-called the PCR reads with MiXCR, one entry per CDR3 protein. The repertoire holds about 830,000 distinct CDR3 sequences, with roughly 15% as singletons. The sample belongs to a study of T-cell reconstitution after alpha-beta-depleted transplantation in children. Study outcomes and limitations: Once a year had passed after transplant, T-cell counts and diversity came mostly from newly produced T cells.

This sample comprised PBMCs, mostly from graft donor cells, obtained 360 days after TCRalphabeta/CD19-depleted stem cell transplant. The V call is TRBV18, the J call TRBJ1-6; no firm D call. This TCR was sampled from a male patient aged 5 to 17 who had a stem cell transplant for acute lymphoblastic leukemia, so the T cells may come from the graft donor. CDR3 loop: CASSPGSHSPLHF. The CDR3 DNA follows: TGTGCCAGCTCCCCCGGGTCCCATTCACCCCTCCACTTT.